The 8 T cell receptor beta chains in this list originate from one sample, sequenced in a study of blood T cell repertoires in COVID-19. The table came from immunoSEQ multiplex PCR; TCRdb's copy has only in-frame clones and leaves some out. The sample records about 100,000 clones, roughly nine tenths being singletons. The sample taken for sequencing was peripheral blood. These receptors were collected from a man aged 30 to 39 in a cohort sampled during active COVID-19.

The V call is TRBV4-2, the J call TRBJ1-4; 8 bases fit TRBD1. V dropped 0 bases and J dropped 7; count of bases not matched to a gene: 4. This CDR3 contains 15 residues. CDR1 is LGHNA, CDR2 YNFKEQ, per germline. The DNA for the CDR3 is TGTGCCAGCAGCCAAGAACAGGGGGTGGGTGAAAAACTGTTTTTT. It yields the protein CASSQEQGVGEKLFF.

As DNA, the CDR3 is TGCGCCAGCAGCTTGGTCCCAACATCAACCGGGGAGCTGTTTTTT. This codes for CASSLVPTSTGELFF. The J gene is TRBJ2-2, the V gene TRBV5-1; no reliable D call. The V gene lost 0 bases and the J gene lost 5 bases, with 11 bases spanning the gap. The CDR3 totals 15 residues. Germline V gene data show CDR1 as SGHRS and CDR2 as YFSETQ.

This clone was recorded only once. The CDR3 DNA follows: TGTGCCAGCAGTCCCTCTCAGGGGCATGAAAAACTGTTTTTT. Translated, it gives CASSPSQGHEKLFF. This chain links TRBV2 with TRBJ1-4; tentative D call: TRBD1 (6 bases). The CDR3 covers 14 residues. Trimming removed 5 bases from V and 6 bases from J, with 13 bases in between. CDR1 is SNHLY and CDR2 is FYNNEI in the germline V gene.

The chain recombines TRBV10-3 with TRBJ2-3; TRBD2 matches at 12 bases. CDR1 is ENHRY and CDR2 is SYGVKD in the germline V gene. The CDR3 has 16 amino acids. V lost 3 bases to trimming and J lost 6 bases; unmatched junction nucleotides: 7. CDR3 loop: CAISDSRTSGVDTQYF. The CDR3 DNA reads as TGTGCCATCAGTGATTCACGGACTAGCGGGGTTGATACGCAGTATTTT.

The chain uses TRBV25-1 and TRBJ2-5, with 9 bases identical to TRBD2. The CDR3 loop spans 15 amino acids. Germline CDR1 is MGHDK and CDR2 is SYGVNS. Trimming removed 7 bases from V and 3 bases from J; junction bases left unmatched: 9. This CDR3 reads CASTWFSGGKETQYF. The CDR3 DNA follows: TGTGCCAGCACGTGGTTTAGCGGGGGTAAAGAGACCCAGTACTTC.

V usage is TRBV5-4 and J usage is TRBJ1-2, with 7 bases fitting TRBD1. Germline lookup yields CDR1 SGHNT and CDR2 YYREEE (reference sequence). There are 15 residues in the CDR3. With 5 bases clipped from V and 4 bases from J, the junction kept 11 bases outside the gene matches. As DNA, the CDR3 is TGTGCCAGCAGGAGTGCCGGACAGGTGGTCTATGGCTACACCTTC. Amino acid sequence: CASRSAGQVVYGYTF.

The genes are TRBV4-1 and TRBJ1-1, with D possibly being TRBD1 (6 bases). This CDR3 region has 15 residues. The V end was cut by 0 bases, the J end by 5 bases, with 13 bases between. Germline V lookup: CDR1 MGHRA, CDR2 YSYEKL. CDR3 region: CASSQDVRGYTEAFF. As DNA, the CDR3 is TGCGCCAGCAGCCAAGATGTCAGGGGATATACTGAAGCTTTCTTT.

This clone was counted ten times or more. The CDR3: CASTPEVIGNQPQHF. The CDR3 DNA follows: TGTGCCAGCACCCCCGAGGTGATTGGCAATCAGCCCCAGCATTTT. The chain carries TRBV6-2 or TRBV6-3 and TRBJ1-5, with D unresolved. The CDR3 covers 15 residues. Germline V lookup: CDR1 MNHEY, CDR2 SVGEGT. Trimming took 7 bases from V and 2 from J, leaving 15 bases between them.